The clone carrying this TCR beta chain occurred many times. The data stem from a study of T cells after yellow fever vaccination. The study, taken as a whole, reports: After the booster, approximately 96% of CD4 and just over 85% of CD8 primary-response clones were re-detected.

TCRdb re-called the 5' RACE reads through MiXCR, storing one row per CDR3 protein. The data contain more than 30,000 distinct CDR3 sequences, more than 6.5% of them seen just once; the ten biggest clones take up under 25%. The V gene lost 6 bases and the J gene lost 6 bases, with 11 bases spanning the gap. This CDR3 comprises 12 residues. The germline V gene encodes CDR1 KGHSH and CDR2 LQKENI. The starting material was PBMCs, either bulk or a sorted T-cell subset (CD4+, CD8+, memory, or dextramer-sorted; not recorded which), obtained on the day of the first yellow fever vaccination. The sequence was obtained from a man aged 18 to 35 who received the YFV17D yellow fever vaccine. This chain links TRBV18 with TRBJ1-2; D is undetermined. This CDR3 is CASSQDPNGYTF. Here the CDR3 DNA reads TGTGCCAGCTCCCAAGATCCTAATGGCTACACCTTC.